These T cell receptor beta chains were read from a single sample in a study of OX40 agonist ivuxolimab in advanced cancers. This table comes from immunoSEQ multiplex PCR, and its TCRdb copy is limited to in-frame clones, with some not included. The sample has approximately 98,000 clones, 91% seen once. The starting material was CD4+ or CD8+ T cells sorted from blood, obtained in a trial of the OX40 agonist ivuxolimab. These receptors were collected from an adult with an advanced solid tumor such as melanoma, head and neck, liver or kidney cancer. Each CDR3 is given with its conserved first and last residue. D genes are given only for firm matches.

J,D,V,CDR3
TRBJ2-3,NA,TRBV19,CASSMAPVGGTDTQYF
TRBJ2-7,NA,TRBV29-1,CSVGNHREQYF
TRBJ2-2,NA,TRBV19,CASSRDTPLNTGELFF
TRBJ1-2,NA,TRBV19,CASSIGRAYGYTF
TRBJ2-7,TRBD2,TRBV12-5,CASGRGLAGDKGYEQYF
TRBJ1-1,NA,TRBV11-1,CASSRPRVPPNEAFF
TRBJ2-3,NA,TRBV28,CASSLGRRNTDTQYF
TRBJ1-5,NA,TRBV7-9,CASSGGGGSNQPQHF
TRBJ1-5,NA,TRBV10-1,CATLERVVQPQHF
TRBJ2-2,NA,TRBV5-4,CASSLAAINTGELFF
TRBJ1-5,NA,TRBV10-3,CAISERQDNQPQHF
TRBJ2-2,NA,TRBV6-5,CASSYNTGELFF
TRBJ2-7,NA,TRBV11-2,CASSLNREQYF
TRBJ1-2,NA,TRBV30,CAWHRGTGRVTSYGYTF
TRBJ2-7,NA,TRBV9,CASSGPGDPHEQYF
TRBJ2-7,NA,TRBV5-4,CASSLDGRVYEQYF
TRBJ2-3,NA,TRBV27,CASSDHREWADTQYF
TRBJ1-5,NA,TRBV6-5,CASSSTGRVNQPQHF
TRBJ1-4,TRBD1,TRBV2,CASRGGTGPNEKLFF
TRBJ2-7,NA,TRBV7-9,CASSLAGREQYF